Listed below are T cell receptor beta chains from one sample, sequenced in a study of early T cells in non-severe SARS-CoV-2 infection. Each CDR3 protein is one row after TCRdb ran MiXCR on the 5' RACE reads. Here the sample spans about 55,000 distinct CDR3 sequences, roughly 13% being singletons. The sample consisted of whole blood, taken at baseline. These receptors originate from an adult who was a healthcare worker with PCR-confirmed SARS-CoV-2 infection or an uninfected control (not recorded which). CDR3s include the opening cysteine and the closing phenylalanine or tryptophan. A D gene is named only where the DNA matches it firmly. Size values are once, few and many counts, or a class for expanded clones, and some rows have none.

V	J	size	D	CDR3	DNA
TRBV7-9	TRBJ1-5	many	NA	CASSLGGRQPQHF	TGTGCCAGCAGCTTAGGGGGACGTCAGCCCCAGCATTTT
TRBV29-1	TRBJ2-2	few	NA	CSVGTLANTGELFF	TGCAGCGTTGGTACACTCGCGAACACCGGGGAGCTGTTTTTT
TRBV6-2/TRBV6-3	TRBJ2-7	few	TRBD1	CASRERQGFYEQYF	TGTGCCAGCAGGGAGAGACAGGGGTTCTACGAGCAGTACTTC
TRBV2	TRBJ2-7	NA	TRBD1	CASRFGTGFFTRGEQYF	TGTGCCAGCAGATTCGGGACAGGGTTTTTTACGCGCGGCGAGCAGTACTTC
TRBV11-2	TRBJ1-1	NA	NA	CASSSQMGASTEAFF	TGTGCCAGCAGCTCACAGATGGGGGCGAGCACTGAAGCTTTCTTT
TRBV5-1	TRBJ2-1	few	NA	CASSLPPGRLFYNEQFF	TGCGCCAGCAGCTTGCCCCCGGGACGGCTTTTCTACAATGAGCAGTTCTTC
TRBV29-1	TRBJ2-1	few	TRBD1	CSVGDRGWDEQFF	TGCAGCGTGGGGGACAGGGGTTGGGATGAGCAGTTCTTC
TRBV20-1	TRBJ1-2	few	NA	CSARTPPRQVYGYTF	TGCAGTGCTAGAACACCCCCACGGCAGGTTTATGGCTACACCTTC
TRBV24-1	TRBJ2-7	many	NA	CATSDRGGGEHEQYF	TGTGCCACCAGTGATCGGGGAGGGGGCGAGCACGAGCAGTACTTC
TRBV12-3/TRBV12-4	TRBJ1-3	NA	NA	CASSFRDTIYF	TGTGCCAGCAGTTTCCGGGACACCATATATTTT